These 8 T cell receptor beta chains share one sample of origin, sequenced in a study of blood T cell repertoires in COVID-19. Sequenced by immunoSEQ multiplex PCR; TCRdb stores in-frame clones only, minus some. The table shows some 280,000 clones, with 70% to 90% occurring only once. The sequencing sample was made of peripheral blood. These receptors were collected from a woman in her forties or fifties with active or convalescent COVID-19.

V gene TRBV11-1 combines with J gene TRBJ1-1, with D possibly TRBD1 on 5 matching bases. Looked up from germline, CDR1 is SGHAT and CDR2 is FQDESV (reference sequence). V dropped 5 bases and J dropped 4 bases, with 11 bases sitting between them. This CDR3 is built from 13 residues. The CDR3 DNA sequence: TGTGCCAGCAGCACTACTCAGGGCACTGAAGCTTTCTTT. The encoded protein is CASSTTQGTEAFF.

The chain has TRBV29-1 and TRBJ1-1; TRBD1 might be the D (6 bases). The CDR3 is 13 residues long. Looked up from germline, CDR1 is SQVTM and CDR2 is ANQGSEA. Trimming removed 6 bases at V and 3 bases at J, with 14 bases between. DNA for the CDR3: TGCAGCGTAGCAAGGGGGTATGACACTGAAGCTTTCTTT. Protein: CSVARGYDTEAFF. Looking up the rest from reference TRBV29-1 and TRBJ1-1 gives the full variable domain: SAVISQKPSRDICQRGTSLTIQCQVDSQVTMMFWYRQQPGQSLTLIATANQGSEATYESGFVIDKFPISRPNLTFSTLTVSNMSPEDSSIYLCSVARGYDTEAFFGQGTRLTVV.

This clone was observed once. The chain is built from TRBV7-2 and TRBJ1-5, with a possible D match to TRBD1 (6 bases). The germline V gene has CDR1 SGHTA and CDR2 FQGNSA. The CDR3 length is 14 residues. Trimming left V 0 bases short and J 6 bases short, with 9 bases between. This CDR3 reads CASSLAQGSQPQHF. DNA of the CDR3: TGTGCCAGCAGCTTAGCACAGGGTAGTCAGCCCCAGCATTTT. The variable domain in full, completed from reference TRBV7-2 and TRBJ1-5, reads GAGVSQSPSNKVTEKGKDVELRCDPISGHTALYWYRQSLGQGLEFLIYFQGNSAPDKSGLPSDRFSAERTGGSVSTLTIQRTQQEDSAVYLCASSLAQGSQPQHFGDGTRLSIL.

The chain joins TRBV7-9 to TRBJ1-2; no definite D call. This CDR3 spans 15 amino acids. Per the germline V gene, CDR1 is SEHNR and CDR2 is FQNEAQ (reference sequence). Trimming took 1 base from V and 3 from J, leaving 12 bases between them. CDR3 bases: TGTGCCAGCAGCTTAGGTCCACAAACCGACTATGGCTACACCTTC. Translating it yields CASSLGPQTDYGYTF.

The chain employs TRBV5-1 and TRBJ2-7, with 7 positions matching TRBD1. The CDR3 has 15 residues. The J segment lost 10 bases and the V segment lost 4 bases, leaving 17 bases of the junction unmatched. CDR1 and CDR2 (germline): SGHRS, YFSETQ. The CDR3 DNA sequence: TGCGCCAGCAGCCAAGGGGGCGCCCACTCCTCCTCACAGTACTTC. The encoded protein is CASSQGGAHSSSQYF.

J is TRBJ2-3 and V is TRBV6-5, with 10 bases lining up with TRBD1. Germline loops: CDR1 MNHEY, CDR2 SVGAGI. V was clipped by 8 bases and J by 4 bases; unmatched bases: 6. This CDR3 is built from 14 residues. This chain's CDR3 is CASGGTGVADTQYF. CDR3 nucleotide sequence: TGTGCCAGCGGCGGGACAGGGGTGGCAGATACGCAGTATTTT.

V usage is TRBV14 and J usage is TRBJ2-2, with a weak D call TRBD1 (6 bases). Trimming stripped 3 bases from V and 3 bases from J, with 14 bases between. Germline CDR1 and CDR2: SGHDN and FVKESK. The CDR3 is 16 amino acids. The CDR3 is CASSHLPGQYTGELFF. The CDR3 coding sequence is TGTGCCAGCAGCCACTTACCCGGACAGTACACCGGGGAGCTGTTTTTT.

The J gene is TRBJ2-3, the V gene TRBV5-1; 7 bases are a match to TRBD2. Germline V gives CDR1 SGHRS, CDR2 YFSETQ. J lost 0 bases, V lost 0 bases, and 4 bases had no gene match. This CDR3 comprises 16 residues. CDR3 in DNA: TGCGCCAGCAGCTTGGATGGTAGCGGGAGCACAGATACGCAGTATTTT. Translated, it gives CASSLDGSGSTDTQYF.